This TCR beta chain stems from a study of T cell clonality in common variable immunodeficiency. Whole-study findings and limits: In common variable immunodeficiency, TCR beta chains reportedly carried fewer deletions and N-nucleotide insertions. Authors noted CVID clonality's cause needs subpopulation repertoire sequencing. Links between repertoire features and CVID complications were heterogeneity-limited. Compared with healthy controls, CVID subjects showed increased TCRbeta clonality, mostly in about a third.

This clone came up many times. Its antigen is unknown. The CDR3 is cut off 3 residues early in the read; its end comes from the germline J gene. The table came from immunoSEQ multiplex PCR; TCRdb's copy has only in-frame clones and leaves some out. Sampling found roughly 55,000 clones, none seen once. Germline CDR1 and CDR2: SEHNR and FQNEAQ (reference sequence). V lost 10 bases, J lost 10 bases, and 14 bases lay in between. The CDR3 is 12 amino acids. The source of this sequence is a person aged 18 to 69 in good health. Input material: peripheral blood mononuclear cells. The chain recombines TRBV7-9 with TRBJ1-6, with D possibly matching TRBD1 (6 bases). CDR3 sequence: CATNRDYSPLHF. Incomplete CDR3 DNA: TGTGCCACTAACAGGGACTACTCACCC.